This record looks at one TCR beta chain sequence and its context. The length of the CDR3 is 15 residues. The V and J ends lost 0 bases and 8 bases respectively, with 17 bases between them. CDR1 is SGHRS, CDR2 YFSETQ, per germline. Under the authors' procedure: Estimates of nucleated cell counts were drawn from the amplification of reference gene primers. Libraries were prepared by immunoSEQ multiplex PCR; TCRdb keeps only in-frame clonotypes and omits some of them. The DNA was the basis for D and trimming; V, J and clone size are from that table. Found here are 310,000 or so clones, approximately 88% of them singletons; the top ten hold around 6.6%. This sample is part of a study of blood T cell repertoires in COVID-19. Study-wide context: Samples taken during acute and convalescent COVID-19 were collected in the United States, Italy and Spain.

This TCR was sampled from a man in his late teens or twenties who had recovered from COVID-19. The sample was peripheral blood. The chain uses TRBV5-1 and TRBJ1-2; D is unclear. Here the CDR3 DNA reads TGCGCCAGCAGCTTGGACGTGGAGGGTACGGGAGGCTACACCTTC. It encodes CASSLDVEGTGGYTF.